This T cell receptor beta chain was found in a study of blood T cell repertoires in COVID-19. Study background: Samples taken during acute and convalescent COVID-19 were collected in the United States, Italy and Spain.

The CDR3 is made up of 16 amino acids. V was pared by 1 base and J by 2 bases, with 7 bases of the junction left unmatched. Germline V gene lookup returns CDR1 LGHDT and CDR2 YNNKEL (reference sequence). The data were produced by immunoSEQ multiplex PCR, yet TCRdb's version contains in-frame clones alone and is incomplete. Among 130,000 to 150,000 clones listed, 84% were seen once. The sequenced material came from peripheral blood. The TCR was taken from a woman in her fifties or sixties in a cohort sampled during active or convalescent COVID-19. This chain uses TRBV3-1 (or the pseudogene TRBV3-2) with TRBJ2-5; the match to TRBD1 covers 7 bases. CDR3 coding DNA: TGTGCCAGCAGCCAAGGACCAAGACAGGGTCAAGAGACCCAGTACTTC. This gives the protein CASSQGPRQGQETQYF.